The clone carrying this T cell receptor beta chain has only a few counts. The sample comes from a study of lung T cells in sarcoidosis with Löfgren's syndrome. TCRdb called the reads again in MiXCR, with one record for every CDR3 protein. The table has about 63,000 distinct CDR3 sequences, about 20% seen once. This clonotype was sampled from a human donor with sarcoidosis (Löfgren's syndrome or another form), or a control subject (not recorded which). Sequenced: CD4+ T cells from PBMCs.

The CDR3 loop is CASSAGQGYNEQFF. The CDR3 coding sequence is TGTGCCAGCAGTGCAGGACAGGGTTACAATGAGCAGTTCTTC. V is TRBV12-3 or TRBV12-4 and J is TRBJ2-1; 8 bases match TRBD1. This CDR3 contains 14 residues. V dropped 5 bases and J dropped 4; count of bases not matched to a gene: 4.